The following is a T cell receptor (beta chain) sequence with its context. This sample was included in a study of blood T cell repertoires in COVID-19. Individuals aged about 18 to 89 years were recruited from roughly 23 US areas. TCRdb's table, derived via immunoSEQ multiplex PCR, lists solely in-frame clones and lacks some. The table includes around 300,000 clones, approximately 88% detected once. The CDR3 sequence is 15 residues long. Trimming left V 5 bases short and J 5 bases short, with 18 bases between. Germline V gives CDR1 MNHEY, CDR2 SVGAGI. The source is a woman in her forties who had recovered from COVID-19. The chain is built from TRBV6-5 and TRBJ1-1; D not resolved. Sequencing used PBMCs or T cells enriched from blood (not recorded which). The CDR3 loop reads CASSTLAGRETEAFF. In nucleotides, the CDR3 is TGTGCCAGCAGTACCCTGGCGGGTAGGGAAACTGAAGCTTTCTTT.